This entry lists 11 T cell receptor beta chains sequenced from one sample in a study of cytomegalovirus exposure and HLA in healthy donors. 60 Vbeta and 13 Jbeta primers were used in PCR. Produced via immunoSEQ multiplex PCR; TCRdb's table is partial and in-frame only. The table shows approximately 170,000 clones, with less than 85% occurring only once. Sequencing was done on a sample of PBMCs. These receptors all come from a male donor in good health and CMV-seronegative.

The chain employs TRBV9 and TRBJ2-5; D unresolved. Trimming cost V 0 bases and J 5 bases, with 11 bases left between them. CDR1 is SGDLS, CDR2 YYNGEE, per germline. The length of the CDR3 is 14 residues. CDR3 nucleotide sequence: TGTGCCAGCAGCGTAGAGCCGGGTGGGGAGACCCAGTACTTC. This encodes CASSVEPGGETQYF.

This chain uses TRBV7-9 with TRBJ2-7; possible D gene TRBD2, 6 bases. Germline V gene lookup returns CDR1 SEHNR and CDR2 FQNEAQ (reference sequence). V was cut by 5 bases and J by 7 bases, with 21 bases left in between. This CDR3 comprises 15 residues. This CDR3 reads CASSPPGREMNEQYF. In DNA, the CDR3 is TGTGCCAGCAGCCCCCCGGGCCGGGAGATGAATGAGCAGTACTTC.

The chain combines TRBV5-6 with TRBJ1-2; no reliable D call. Germline loops: CDR1 SGHDT, CDR2 YYEEEE. Trimming cost V 4 bases and J 6 bases, with 13 bases left between them. CDR3 length: 13 residues. CDR3 sequence reads: CASSLGSSDGYTF. CDR3 coding DNA: TGTGCCAGCAGCCTAGGATCGTCAGATGGCTACACCTTC.

This clone was detected once. The rearrangement uses TRBV14 and TRBJ2-7; 8 bases align to TRBD1. Germline CDR1 is SGHDN and CDR2 is FVKESK. This CDR3 is built from 14 residues. Trimming removed 4 bases from V and 6 bases from J; junction bases left unmatched: 8. CDR3 bases: TGTGCCAGCAGCCGTTCGGACAGGGTTAGCGAGCAGTACTTC. This gives the protein CASSRSDRVSEQYF.

This clone was observed a single time. The rearrangement links TRBV7-7 to TRBJ2-7, with a tentative D call TRBD2 (6 bases). CDR1 is SSHAT and CDR2 is FNYEAQ in the germline V gene (reference sequence). Trimming shortened V by 1 base and J by 3 bases, and 10 bases separated the two germline ends. CDR3 size: 14 residues. The CDR3 coding sequence is TGTGCCAGCAGCTTAGGGCCGGACTACTACGAGCAGTACTTC. Translated: CASSLGPDYYEQYF.

This chain connects TRBV9 to TRBJ2-3, with 7 positions matching TRBD2. In germline, CDR1 is SGDLS, CDR2 YYNGEE. The trim removed 0 bases at V and 0 bases at J, leaving 1 base unmatched. There are 15 residues in the CDR3. The CDR3, as DNA: TGTGCCAGCAGCGTAGTTAGCGGGAGCACAGATACGCAGTATTTT. This encodes CASSVVSGSTDTQYF.

V usage is TRBV5-4 and J usage is TRBJ2-5, with D possibly TRBD2 on 5 matching bases. CDR1 and CDR2 from the germline V gene are SGHNT and YYREEE (reference sequence). V shed 0 bases and J shed 1 base, with 16 bases lying between them. This CDR3 region has 17 residues. The CDR3, as DNA: TGTGCCAGCAGCTTGGTTGGTGCCGTAGGGAGCCAAGAGACCCAGTACTTC. It specifies CASSLVGAVGSQETQYF.

V and J are TRBV2 and TRBJ1-5, with 9 nucleotides matching TRBD1. Germline V gene data show CDR1 as SNHLY and CDR2 as FYNNEI. This CDR3 is 14 amino acids long. V dropped 6 bases and J dropped 7; count of bases not matched to a gene: 7. As DNA, the CDR3 is TGTGCCAGCAGCAGAGACAGGGGGACGCAGCCCCAGCATTTT. It yields the protein CASSRDRGTQPQHF.

Turning to this clone: This specimen includes other DNA sequences encoding the same CDR3. This chain links TRBV7-9 with TRBJ2-3; weak D call: TRBD2 (5 bases). Trimming removed 5 bases at V and 4 bases at J, with 10 bases between. Germline V CDR1 and CDR2: SEHNR, FQNEAQ (reference sequence). This CDR3 region has 13 residues. The DNA of the CDR3 is TGTGCCAGCAGCCCCCGAGGGCCAGATACGCAGTATTTT. Protein sequence: CASSPRGPDTQYF. Using reference TRBV7-9 and TRBJ2-3 for the parts outside the CDR3, the full variable domain is DTGVSQNPRHKITKRGQNVTFRCDPISEHNRLYWYRQTLGQGPEFLTYFQNEAQLEKSRLLSDRFSAERPKGSFSTLEIQRTEQGDSAMYLCASSPRGPDTQYFGPGTRLTVL.

The chain employs TRBV10-3 and TRBJ2-2; a weak D match, TRBD1 (5 bases). The CDR3 spans 13 residues. V dropped 2 bases and J dropped 6 bases, with 7 bases sitting between them. The germline CDR1 and CDR2 sequences are ENHRY and SYGVKD. DNA for the CDR3: TGTGCCATCAGTGAGGTAGGGGCCGGGGAGCTGTTTTTT. It yields the protein CAISEVGAGELFF.

This chain uses TRBV7-8 with TRBJ1-3, with 8 bases that match TRBD1. The CDR3 covers 16 residues. Trimming took 4 bases from V and 0 from J; bases not matched to a gene: 5. Germline V gene data show CDR1 as SGHVS and CDR2 as FQNEAQ. The CDR3 DNA reads TGTGCCAGCAGCTGGACAGGGCAGAGCTCTGGAAACACCATATATTTT. It yields the protein CASSWTGQSSGNTIYF.